These 13 T cell receptor beta chains were all obtained from the same sample, sequenced in a study of OX40 agonist ivuxolimab in advanced cancers. Method: immunoSEQ multiplex PCR; TCRdb's copy keeps in-frame clones and lacks some. The sample has about 73,000 clones; about 90% are singletons. The input for sequencing was CD4+ or CD8+ T cells sorted from blood, taken in a trial of the OX40 agonist ivuxolimab. Source of these receptors: an adult with an advanced solid tumor such as melanoma, head and neck, liver or kidney cancer.

The CDR3 DNA is TGTGCCAGCAGTTACTCGCCAGTAGACAATTCACCCCTCCACTTT. Protein: CASSYSPVDNSPLHF. V and J are TRBV6-5 and TRBJ1-6; no clear D gene. The V end lost 0 bases, the J end lost 7 bases, and 10 bases lay between the germline ends. Germline CDR1 is MNHEY and CDR2 is SVGAGI. The CDR3 runs 15 residues.

This chain joins TRBV5-1 and TRBJ2-2; D is undetermined. Germline V gene lookup returns CDR1 SGHRS and CDR2 YFSETQ. This CDR3 spans 14 amino acids. The V end was cut by 0 bases, the J end by 0 bases, with 3 bases between. The CDR3 loop is CASSLEPNTGELFF. CDR3 DNA: TGCGCCAGCAGCTTGGAACCGAACACCGGGGAGCTGTTTTTT.

The chain has TRBV5-1 and TRBJ1-1, with D unresolved. CDR3 length equals 15 residues. Per germline, CDR1 SGHRS and CDR2 YFSETQ. Trimming took 4 bases from V and 2 from J, leaving 15 bases between them. The CDR3 reads CASSTGGRYNTEAFF. The CDR3, as DNA: TGCGCCAGCAGCACTGGAGGGCGGTATAACACTGAAGCTTTCTTT.

The V and J genes are TRBV12-5 and TRBJ2-3, with D unresolved. The length of the CDR3 is 13 residues. V lost 7 bases and J lost 3, with 11 bases in between. Germline CDR1 is LGHNT and CDR2 is FRNRAP. CDR3 residues: CASAPRPTDTQYF. The DNA for the CDR3 is TGTGCTAGTGCCCCCCGCCCGACAGATACGCAGTATTTT.

The J gene is TRBJ2-7, the V gene TRBV6-1, with TRBD1 matching over 8 bases. CDR1 and CDR2 from the germline V gene are MNHNS and SASEGT. The CDR3 totals 13 residues. V lost 8 bases and J lost 2; bases outside the gene matches: 5. This chain's CDR3 is CASETGGPYEQYF. CDR3 coding DNA: TGTGCCAGCGAAACAGGGGGGCCCTACGAGCAGTACTTC.

This clone has only one observation. V is TRBV29-1 and J is TRBJ2-3, with 7 bases aligning to TRBD2. The CDR3 runs 15 residues. Germline assignment: CDR1 SQVTM and CDR2 ANQGSEA. The V segment lost 0 bases and the J segment 0 bases; nucleotides outside the gene matches: 3. The CDR3 loop reads CSVEDRGDSTDTQYF. The CDR3 bases are TGCAGCGTTGAAGATCGGGGGGATAGCACAGATACGCAGTATTTT.

This chain uses TRBV10-3 with TRBJ1-1; D perhaps matches TRBD1 (6 bases). This CDR3 region has 14 residues. Germline lookup yields CDR1 ENHRY and CDR2 SYGVKD. V gave up 4 bases and J gave up 6 bases, with 15 bases separating them. CDR3 DNA: TGTGCCATCAGTGTAAGGGACACCGATTCTGAAGCTTTCTTT. Residues: CAISVRDTDSEAFF.

The V and J genes are TRBV6-6 and TRBJ2-4; D is possibly TRBD1 (6 bases). The germline gives CDR1 MNHNY, CDR2 SVGAGI (reference sequence). Trimming cost V 7 bases and J 1 base, with 14 bases left between them. The CDR3 covers 15 residues. CDR3 coding DNA: TGTGCCAGCACCCCAACAGGGATGGCCAAAAACATTCAGTACTTC. It codes for CASTPTGMAKNIQYF.

This chain connects TRBV6-1 to TRBJ2-5, with a tentative D call TRBD1 (5 bases). This CDR3 comprises 15 residues. Per the germline V gene, CDR1 is MNHNS and CDR2 is SASEGT. V shed 0 bases and J shed 6 bases, with 14 bases lying between them. The CDR3 nucleotides are TGTGCCAGCAGTGAAGCGGCAGGGTCCTGGAAGACCCAGTACTTC. It codes for CASSEAAGSWKTQYF.

CDR3 protein: CAWKGSSLNTEAFF. The DNA for the CDR3 is TGTGCCTGGAAAGGCAGTTCCTTGAACACTGAAGCTTTCTTT. This chain joins TRBV30 and TRBJ1-1; D not certain. CDR1 and CDR2 from the germline V gene are GTSNPN and SVGIG (reference sequence). V shed 4 bases and J shed 0 bases, with 12 bases lying between them. The CDR3 loop spans 14 amino acids.

This clone was detected only a few times. V usage is TRBV5-4 and J usage is TRBJ1-2; D may be TRBD1 (6 bases). This CDR3 is 17 amino acids long. CDR1 SGHNT and CDR2 YYREEE come from the germline V gene (reference sequence). V gave up 4 bases and J gave up 2 bases, with 21 bases separating them. CDR3 in DNA: TGTGCCAGCAGCCTAATGGGGAATACAGGGTTGAACTATGGCTACACCTTC. This translates into CASSLMGNTGLNYGYTF.

The chain links TRBV7-3 to TRBJ2-2; TRBD2 agrees at 11 bases. Germline assignment: CDR1 SGHTA and CDR2 FQGTGA. The ends lost 5 bases at V and 5 bases at J; junction bases unmatched: 10. The CDR3 contains 17 residues. The DNA for the CDR3 is TGTGCCAGCAGCCCCAACTTAGCGGGAGGGAGGACCGGGGAGCTGTTTTTT. Its protein product is CASSPNLAGGRTGELFF. Drawing the rest from reference TRBV7-3 and TRBJ2-2, the complete variable domain is GAGVSQTPSNKVTEKGKYVELRCDPISGHTALYWYRQSLGQGPEFLIYFQGTGAADDSGLPNDRFFAVRPEGSVSTLKIQRTERGDSAVYLCASSPNLAGGRTGELFFGEGSRLTVL.

The rearrangement joins TRBV6-1 to TRBJ1-4; the D gene is possibly TRBD1 (6 bases). Trimming took 1 base from V and 7 from J, leaving 7 bases between them. The CDR3 is 13 amino acids. CDR1 MNHNS and CDR2 SASEGT come from the germline V gene. CDR3 bases: TGTGCCAGCAGTGAAGGAGGGGGTGAAAAACTGTTTTTT. This translates into CASSEGGGEKLFF.